These 15 T cell receptor beta chains share one sample of origin, sequenced in a study of regulatory T cells in long-lasting Graves disease. Time point indicated: newly diagnosed GD, antithyroid drugs for less than 3 months. Extracted PBMC RNA gave rise to the TCR library. Library construction for TCR beta used iRepertoire HTBI primers and Arm-PCR of CDR3 regions. Via MiXCR, TCRdb re-called the multiplex PCR reads, giving one row per CDR3 protein. The table shows more than 400,000 distinct CDR3 sequences, with around 15% occurring only once. This same sample was also part of a study on T cells in Graves' hyperthyroidism and ophthalmopathy.

This specimen consisted of peripheral blood mononuclear cells (PBMCs), obtained at new diagnosis, from a patient treated with antithyroid drugs. These TCRs come from a man between 35 and 55 years old with Graves disease.

A remark on this clonotype: This sequence is one base from a far larger clone and is likely a read error. This chain links TRBV11-2 with TRBJ2-7; the D call may be TRBD1 or TRBD2 (5 bases each). The end of the DNA aligns better with TRBJ2-1, so the J call may be wrong. CDR1 and CDR2 from the germline V gene are SGHAT and FQNNGV. The CDR3 covers 16 residues. The CDR3 spells CASSSLLGVEGDEQFF. In DNA form, the CDR3 reads TGTGCCAGCAGCAGCTTACTAGGGGTGGAAGGCGATGAGCAGTTCTTC.

The table lists this clonotype with many counts. The chain is built from TRBV3-1 and TRBJ2-2; D gene uncertain. Germline CDR1 and CDR2: LGHDT and YNNKEL (reference sequence). The CDR3 has 12 residues. Between the trimmed V and J ends, which lost 4 bases and 5 bases, there was a span of 5 bases. The CDR3 sequence: CASSRRTGELFF. Written as DNA, the CDR3 is TGTGCCAGCAGCCGCCGTACCGGGGAGCTGTTTTTT.

This clonotype was seen repeatedly, ten times or more. The rearrangement uses TRBV12-3 or TRBV12-4 and TRBJ2-2; weak D call: TRBD2 (7 bases). The CDR3 extends over 24 amino acids. V was cut by 5 bases and J by 3 bases, with 40 bases left in between. The chain's CDR3 is CASSLRSRDLILGAGASHTGELFF. CDR3 nucleotides: TGTGCCAGCAGTCTACGCAGTAGGGACCTAATATTGGGGGCGGGGGCGTCGCACACCGGGGAGCTGTTTTTT.

The rearrangement links TRBV9 to TRBJ2-2, with a weak D call TRBD2 (6 bases). Deletions cut 1 base from V and 4 bases from J, with 11 bases between. The CDR3 sequence is 15 residues long. From germline, CDR1 is SGDLS and CDR2 YYNGEE. In DNA, the CDR3 is TGTGCCAGCAGCGTACTGAGGGAGGCCACCGGGGAGCTGTTTTTT. Its protein product is CASSVLREATGELFF.

This clonotype was detected many times. The CDR3 loop is CASSGTRNNEQFF. Here the CDR3 DNA reads TGTGCCAGCTCCGGGACTAGAAACAATGAGCAGTTCTTC. The J gene is TRBJ2-1, the V gene TRBV27; 8 bases line up with TRBD2. The V gene's germline CDR1 is MNHEY and CDR2 SMNVEV (reference sequence). V trimming: 8 bases; J trimming: 5 bases; junction bases outside the gene matches: 5. This CDR3 contains 13 residues.

This clonotype has at least ten counts. The chain joins TRBV6-2 or TRBV6-3 to TRBJ2-5; D unresolved. CDR3 length: 13 amino acids. CDR1 is MNHEY, CDR2 SVGEGT, per germline. V lost 3 bases, J lost 3 bases, and 8 bases lay in between. The CDR3 bases are TGTGCCAGCAGTTATATTGCCGAAGAGACCCAGTACTTC. It translates to CASSYIAEETQYF.

In this sample, this clonotype turned up a few times. Here the CDR3 DNA reads TGTGCCAGCAGCCCATGGACTAGCGGGAATAGCGGGGAGCTGTTTTTT. Translating gives CASSPWTSGNSGELFF. The chain uses TRBV9 and TRBJ2-2; 12 bases align to TRBD2. Germline trimming cut 4 bases from V and 7 bases from J; bases unmatched to any gene: 8. Germline V gene sequence: CDR1 SGDLS, CDR2 YYNGEE. The CDR3 contains 16 residues.

This clonotype was picked up many times. The rearrangement uses TRBV18 and TRBJ2-5; TRBD1 matches 7 bases. The germline V gene encodes CDR1 KGHSH and CDR2 LQKENI. The CDR3 length is 13 residues. Losses at the gene ends were 8 bases for V and 3 bases for J; bases not matched to a gene: 6. DNA of the CDR3: TGTGCCAGCAGCCCTGGGACAGAAGAGACCCAGTACTTC. Translated, it gives CASSPGTEETQYF. Full variable domain (missing parts from reference TRBV18 and TRBJ2-5): NAGVMQNPRHLVRRRGQEARLRCSPMKGHSHVYWYRQLPEEGLKFMVYLQKENIIDESGMPKERFSAEFPKEGPSILRIQQVVRGDSAAYFCASSPGTEETQYFGPGTRLLVL.

This sequence joins TRBV28 and TRBJ2-1; D remains unclear. Trimming removed 6 bases at V and 7 bases at J, with 13 bases between. The CDR3 contains 13 residues. Germline V CDR1 and CDR2: MDHEN, SYDVKM. The DNA of the CDR3 is TGTGCCAGCAGCTTGGCCTTTGGGAATGAGCAGTTCTTC. Its translation: CASSLAFGNEQFF.

Ten or more counts support this clonotype. This chain connects TRBV9 to TRBJ1-1; TRBD1 is a possible D gene (5 bases). The CDR3 sequence is 14 residues long. V lost 4 bases, J lost 5 bases, and 15 bases lay in between. The germline V gene has CDR1 SGDLS and CDR2 YYNGEE. The CDR3 coding sequence is TGTGCCAGCAGCTTACTCTCGGGGGGAACTGAAGCTTTCTTT. Its translation: CASSLLSGGTEAFF. Full variable domain (missing parts from reference TRBV9 and TRBJ1-1): DSGVTQTPKHLITATGQRVTLRCSPRSGDLSVYWYQQSLDQGLQFLIQYYNGEERAKGNILERFSAQQFPDLHSELNLSSLELGDSALYFCASSLLSGGTEAFFGQGTRLTVV.

This clonotype has a count of ten or more. The V and J genes are TRBV6-1 and TRBJ2-7; possibly TRBD1 or TRBD2 for D (5 bases each). This CDR3 has 13 residues. Trimming took off 8 bases at V and 0 bases at J, with 11 bases between the two ends. Germline values: CDR1 MNHNS, CDR2 SASEGT. The CDR3 here is CASSKGSSYEQYF. The CDR3, as DNA: TGTGCCAGCTCGAAGGGGAGCTCCTACGAGCAGTACTTC.

This clonotype was counted ten times or more. The chain employs TRBV29-1 and TRBJ2-1; 11 bases match TRBD2. The V gene end was trimmed by 7 bases and the J gene end by 4 bases; junction bases not matched to a gene: 3. The CDR3 consists of 13 residues. The V gene's germline CDR1 is SQVTM and CDR2 ANQGSEA. The CDR3 is CSAGTSGYNEQFF. The CDR3 coding sequence is TGCAGCGCCGGGACTAGCGGTTACAATGAGCAGTTCTTC.

The sample holds many counts of this clonotype. This chain links TRBV20-1 with TRBJ2-1, with 11 bases fitting TRBD2. CDR1 and CDR2 (germline): DFQATT, SNEGSKA (reference sequence). This CDR3 comprises 14 residues. The V and J ends lost 6 bases and 4 bases, in that order; junction bases with no gene match: 5. CDR3 region: CSAPIAGGYNEQFF. CDR3 DNA sequence: TGCAGTGCCCCAATAGCGGGAGGGTACAATGAGCAGTTCTTC.

This clonotype was counted between two and nine times. The rearrangement joins TRBV18 to TRBJ2-7; tentative D call: TRBD1 (7 bases). Germline CDR1 is KGHSH and CDR2 is LQKENI. Deletions cut 5 bases from V and 1 base from J, with 18 bases between. The CDR3 is 16 residues long. CDR3 amino acids: CASSSQGGLRSYEQYF. The CDR3 DNA reads as TGTGCCAGCTCATCCCAGGGGGGATTACGGTCCTACGAGCAGTACTTC.

This clonotype came up many times. This sequence joins TRBV5-1 and TRBJ2-2; no definite D call. V lost 4 bases and J 4 bases, leaving 14 bases between the germline ends. This CDR3 region has 15 residues. Per the germline V gene, CDR1 is SGHRS and CDR2 is YFSETQ. The CDR3, as DNA: TGCGCCAGCAGCCGTGAGCTAGGGCGCACCGGGGAGCTGTTTTTT. This encodes CASSRELGRTGELFF.